Below are 14 T cell receptor beta chains sequenced from a single sample in a study of blood T cell repertoires in COVID-19. Clones were sequenced by immunoSEQ multiplex PCR, and TCRdb holds only the in-frame ones, with some missing. The repertoire holds 200,000 to 300,000 clones, with around 88% as singletons. The material sequenced was PBMCs or T cells enriched from blood (not recorded which). The receptors shown here come from a woman aged 40 to 49 with acute COVID-19.

This clone was counted once. The chain recombines TRBV5-4 with TRBJ2-1, with 8 nucleotides matching TRBD1. Germline CDR1 is SGHNT and CDR2 is YYREEE (reference sequence). This CDR3 contains 14 residues. V lost 5 bases, J lost 10 bases, and 11 bases stayed unmatched. The CDR3 loop reads CASRSHRGKIEQFF. CDR3 coding DNA: TGTGCCAGCAGGTCTCACAGGGGGAAAATAGAGCAGTTCTTC.

In regard to this clone: Other DNA sequences of this sample code for an identical CDR3. The V gene is TRBV25-1, the J gene TRBJ2-7; possibly TRBD2 for D (6 bases). Looked up from germline, CDR1 is MGHDK and CDR2 is SYGVNS. CDR3 length equals 14 residues. V lost 0 bases and J 1 base, leaving 7 bases between the germline ends. The CDR3 spells CASSEYGGSYEQYF. The DNA of the CDR3 is TGTGCCAGCAGTGAATACGGGGGATCCTACGAGCAGTACTTC.

This clone came up once. V gene TRBV19 combines with J gene TRBJ2-2, with D hard to call. The germline V and J ends were trimmed by 7 bases and 6 bases, with 9 bases remaining between them. In germline, CDR1 is LNHDA, CDR2 SQIVND (reference sequence). The CDR3 totals 12 residues. CDR3 protein: CASTPPAGELFF. In DNA form, the CDR3 reads TGTGCCAGTACTCCCCCTGCCGGGGAGCTGTTTTTT.

The chain employs TRBV7-3 and TRBJ2-2, with 10 bases lining up with TRBD2. J gave up 5 bases and V 5 bases, and 2 bases lay outside the gene matches. Per germline, CDR1 SGHTA and CDR2 FQGTGA. This CDR3 region has 14 residues. CDR3 nucleotide sequence: TGTGCCAGCAGCGCGGGACTAGCGACCGGGGAGCTGTTTTTT. This sequence encodes CASSAGLATGELFF.

The chain employs TRBV19 and TRBJ2-3; 7 bases align to TRBD2. The germline V gene has CDR1 LNHDA and CDR2 SQIVND (reference sequence). The CDR3 spans 16 residues. V trimming: 1 base; J trimming: 0 bases; junction bases outside the gene matches: 4. CDR3 nucleotides: TGTGCCAGTAGTATAGTGAAGCGGGAAAGCACAGATACGCAGTATTTT. Its translation: CASSIVKRESTDTQYF. The entire variable domain, with the rest obtained from reference TRBV19 and TRBJ2-3, is as follows: DGGITQSPKYLFRKEGQNVTLSCEQNLNHDAMYWYRQDPGQGLRLIYYSQIVNDFQKGDIAEGYSVSREKKESFPLTVTSAQKNPTAFYLCASSIVKRESTDTQYFGPGTRLTVL.

This CDR3 is CASGGGRWANVLTF. In nucleotides, the CDR3 is TGTGCCAGTGGGGGCGGGAGGTGGGCCAACGTCCTGACTTTC. V usage is TRBV19 and J usage is TRBJ2-6; TRBD2 agrees at 8 bases. The V segment lost 8 bases and the J segment 5 bases; nucleotides outside the gene matches: 5. The CDR3 contains 14 residues. The germline V gene encodes CDR1 LNHDA and CDR2 SQIVND (reference sequence).

This clone turned up a few times. The J gene is TRBJ1-5, the V gene TRBV11-3, with D possibly being TRBD1 (6 bases). V lost 1 base and J lost 2, with 12 bases in between. The CDR3 totals 16 residues. Germline V CDR1 and CDR2: SGHNT, YENEEA. The CDR3 loop reads CASSLGGGRGNQPQHF. CDR3 coding DNA: TGTGCCAGCAGCTTAGGAGGGGGTCGTGGCAATCAGCCCCAGCATTTT.

The table lists this clone with a count of one. The CDR3 DNA sequence: TGTGCCAGCAGTGAGCCCGGACTAGCGGAGGTAGAGCAGTTCTTC. This gives the protein CASSEPGLAEVEQFF. V usage is TRBV25-1 and J usage is TRBJ2-1; the match to TRBD2 covers 10 bases. This CDR3 spans 15 amino acids. CDR1 is MGHDK and CDR2 is SYGVNS in the germline V gene. Trimming removed 3 bases from V and 10 bases from J; junction bases left unmatched: 9.

This rearrangement joins TRBV18 to TRBJ1-1, with TRBD1 identical over 7 bases. V lost 4 bases, J lost 5 bases, and 7 bases stayed unmatched. Per the germline V gene, CDR1 is KGHSH and CDR2 is LQKENI. CDR3 length: 14 residues. This chain's CDR3 is CASSRQGVGTEAFF. The CDR3 bases are TGTGCCAGCTCACGACAGGGCGTGGGGACTGAAGCTTTCTTT. The full variable domain, completed using reference TRBV18 and TRBJ1-1, is NAGVMQNPRHLVRRRGQEARLRCSPMKGHSHVYWYRQLPEEGLKFMVYLQKENIIDESGMPKERFSAEFPKEGPSILRIQQVVRGDSAAYFCASSRQGVGTEAFFGQGTRLTVV.

This clone was seen a handful of times. The J gene is TRBJ2-7, the V gene TRBV5-4, with 13 bases lining up with TRBD2. Germline assignment: CDR1 SGHNT and CDR2 YYREEE (reference sequence). The CDR3 runs to 14 residues. V lost 6 bases and J lost 4; bases outside the gene matches: 4. CDR3 bases: TGTGCCAGCAAAAGGACTAGCGGGAGTTACGAGCAGTACTTC. Protein: CASKRTSGSYEQYF.

The gene calls are TRBV7-8 and TRBJ2-1; TRBD2 matches 11 bases. Germline V lookup: CDR1 SGHVS, CDR2 FQNEAQ. V shed 4 bases, J shed 0 bases, and the junction held 17 bases outside the gene matches. The CDR3 consists of 21 residues. In DNA form, the CDR3 reads TGTGCCAGCAGCTCCCATCGTACTAGCGGGAGCCTCTTCCGCTCCTACAATGAGCAGTTCTTC. Its translation: CASSSHRTSGSLFRSYNEQFF.

This clone was counted only a few times. The chain recombines TRBV4-2 with TRBJ2-6; 8 nucleotides agree with TRBD1. J lost 4 bases, V lost 2 bases, and 10 bases had no gene match. Looked up from germline, CDR1 is LGHNA and CDR2 is YNFKEQ. The CDR3 runs 18 residues. Here the CDR3 DNA reads TGTGCCAGCAGCCAAACCGGGACAGGAATTCAGGGGGCCAACGTCCTGACTTTC. Protein: CASSQTGTGIQGANVLTF.

The chain has TRBV2 and TRBJ2-1; D is ambiguous. This CDR3 contains 11 residues. Germline loops: CDR1 SNHLY, CDR2 FYNNEI. V was cut by 5 bases and J by 9 bases, with 8 bases left in between. In DNA, the CDR3 is TGTGCCAGCAGTATTACAGCTGAGCAGTTCTTC. It specifies CASSITAEQFF.

This rearrangement joins TRBV3-1 (or the pseudogene TRBV3-2) to TRBJ2-1, with 7 bases that match TRBD2. The V gene's germline CDR1 is LGHDT and CDR2 YNNKEL (reference sequence). V trimming: 0 bases; J trimming: 3 bases; junction bases outside the gene matches: 2. The CDR3 is 15 residues long. The CDR3 nucleotides are TGTGCCAGCAGCCAAGAGTCTAGCGGCTACAATGAGCAGTTCTTC. It translates to CASSQESSGYNEQFF.